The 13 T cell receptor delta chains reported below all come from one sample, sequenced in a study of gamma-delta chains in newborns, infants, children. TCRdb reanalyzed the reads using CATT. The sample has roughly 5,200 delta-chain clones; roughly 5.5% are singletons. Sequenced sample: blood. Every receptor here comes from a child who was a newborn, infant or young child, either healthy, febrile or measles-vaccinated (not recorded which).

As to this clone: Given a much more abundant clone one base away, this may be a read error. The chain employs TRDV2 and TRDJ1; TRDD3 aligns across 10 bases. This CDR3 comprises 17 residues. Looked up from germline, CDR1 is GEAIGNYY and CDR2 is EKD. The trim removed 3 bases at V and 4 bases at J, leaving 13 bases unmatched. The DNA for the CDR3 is TGTGCCTGTGACCCCCTGGGGGATATACCAGGGGGCGATAAACTCATCTTT. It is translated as CACDPLGDIPGGDKLIF.

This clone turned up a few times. This chain's CDR3 is CACDNLGALTAQLFF. In DNA, the CDR3 is TGTGCCTGTGACAATCTGGGGGCTTTGACAGCACAACTCTTCTTT. The chain joins TRDV2 to TRDJ2; 7 bases align to TRDD3. The germline gives CDR1 GEAIGNYY, CDR2 EKD. The junction had 2 bases not matched to a gene; V was cut back by 2 bases and J by 0 bases. The CDR3 runs 15 residues.

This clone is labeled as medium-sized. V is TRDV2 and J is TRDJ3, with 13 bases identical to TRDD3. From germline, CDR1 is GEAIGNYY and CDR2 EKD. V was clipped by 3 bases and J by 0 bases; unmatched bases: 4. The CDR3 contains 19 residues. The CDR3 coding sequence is TGTGCCTGTGACGTACTGGGGGATACGAGCTCCTGGGACACCCGACAGATGTTTTTC. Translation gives CACDVLGDTSSWDTRQMFF.

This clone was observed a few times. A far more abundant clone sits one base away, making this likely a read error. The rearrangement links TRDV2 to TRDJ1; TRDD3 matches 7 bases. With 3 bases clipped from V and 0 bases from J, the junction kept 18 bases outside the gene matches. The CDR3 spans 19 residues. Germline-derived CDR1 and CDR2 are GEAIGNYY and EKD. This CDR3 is CACDRATGIERQYTDKLIF. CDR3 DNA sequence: TGTGCCTGTGACCGTGCTACGGGGATAGAGAGACAGTACACCGATAAACTCATCTTT.

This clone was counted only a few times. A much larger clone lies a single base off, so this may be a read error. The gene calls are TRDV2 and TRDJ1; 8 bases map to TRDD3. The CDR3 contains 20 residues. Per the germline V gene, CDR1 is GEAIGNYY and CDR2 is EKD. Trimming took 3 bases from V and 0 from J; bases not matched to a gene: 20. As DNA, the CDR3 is TGTGCCTGTGACGCCTTGTCTTCACACTCCTGGGGGAAGTACACCGATAAACTCATCTTT. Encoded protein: CACDALSSHSWGKYTDKLIF.

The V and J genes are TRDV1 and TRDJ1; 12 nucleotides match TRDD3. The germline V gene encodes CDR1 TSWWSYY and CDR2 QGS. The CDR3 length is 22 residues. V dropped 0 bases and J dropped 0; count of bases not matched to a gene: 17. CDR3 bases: TGTGCTCTTGGGGAACTAGGTCCACCCCTACTGGGGGATACTCTGTACACCGATAAACTCATCTTT. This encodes CALGELGPPLLGDTLYTDKLIF.

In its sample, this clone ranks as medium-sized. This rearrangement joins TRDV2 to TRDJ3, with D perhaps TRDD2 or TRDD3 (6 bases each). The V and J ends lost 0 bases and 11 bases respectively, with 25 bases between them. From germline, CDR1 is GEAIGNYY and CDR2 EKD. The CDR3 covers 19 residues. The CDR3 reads CACDTAILHGGPSARQMFF. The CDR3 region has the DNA TGTGCCTGTGACACCGCTATCCTACACGGGGGACCCTCCGCCCGACAGATGTTTTTC.

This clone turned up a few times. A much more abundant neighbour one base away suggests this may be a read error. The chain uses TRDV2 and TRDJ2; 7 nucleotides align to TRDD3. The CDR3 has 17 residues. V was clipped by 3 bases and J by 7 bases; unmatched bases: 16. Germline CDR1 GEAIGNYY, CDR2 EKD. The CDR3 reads CACDDLDWGPGGAQLFF. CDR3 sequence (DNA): TGTGCCTGTGACGATCTTGACTGGGGCCCAGGAGGAGCACAACTCTTCTTT.

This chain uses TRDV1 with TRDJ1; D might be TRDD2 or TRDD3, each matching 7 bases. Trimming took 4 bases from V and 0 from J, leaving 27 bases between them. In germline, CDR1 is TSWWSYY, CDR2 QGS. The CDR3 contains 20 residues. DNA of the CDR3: TGTGCTCTTGGGGTCGGACGTTTCCTACGAACTGGGGATAACACCGATAAACTCATCTTT. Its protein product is CALGVGRFLRTGDNTDKLIF.

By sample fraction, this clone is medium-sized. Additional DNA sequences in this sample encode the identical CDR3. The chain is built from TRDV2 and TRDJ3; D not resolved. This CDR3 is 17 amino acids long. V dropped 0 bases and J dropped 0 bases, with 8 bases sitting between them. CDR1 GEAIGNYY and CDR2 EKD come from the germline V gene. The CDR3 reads CACDTAEGSWDTRQMFF. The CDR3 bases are TGTGCCTGTGACACCGCGGAAGGCTCCTGGGACACCCGACAGATGTTTTTC.

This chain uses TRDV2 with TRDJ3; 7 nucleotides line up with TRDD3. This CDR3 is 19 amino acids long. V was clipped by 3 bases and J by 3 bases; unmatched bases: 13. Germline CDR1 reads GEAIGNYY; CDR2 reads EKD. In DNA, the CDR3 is TGTGCCTGTGACCCACTGGGGAAATTGCCGGTCTGGGACACCCGACAGATGTTTTTC. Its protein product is CACDPLGKLPVWDTRQMFF.

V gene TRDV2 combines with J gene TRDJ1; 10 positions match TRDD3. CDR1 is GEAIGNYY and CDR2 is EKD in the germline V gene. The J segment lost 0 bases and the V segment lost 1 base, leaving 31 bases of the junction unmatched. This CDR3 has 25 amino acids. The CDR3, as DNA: TGTGCCTGTGACACTTTACTTGGAGGTGGGGGATACCGCCAGGAGAGACCCTCGTACACCGATAAACTCATCTTT. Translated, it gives CACDTLLGGGGYRQERPSYTDKLIF.

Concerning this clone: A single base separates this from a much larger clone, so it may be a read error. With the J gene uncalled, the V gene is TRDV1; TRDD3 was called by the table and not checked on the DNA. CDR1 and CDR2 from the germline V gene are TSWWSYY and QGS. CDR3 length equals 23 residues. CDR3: CALGELSYLGPCTGGIYTDKLTF. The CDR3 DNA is TGTGCTCTTGGGGAACTGTCCTACTTAGGACCCTGTACTGGGGGAATTTACACCGATAAACTCACCTTT.